One and the same sample provided the 20 T cell receptor beta chains below, sequenced in a study of T cell changes during pregnancy in multiple sclerosis. Data came from immunoSEQ multiplex PCR; TCRdb stores just in-frame clones and leaves some out. The table has 35,000 to 40,000 clones, roughly 90% seen once. The sample here was CD8+ T cells from peripheral blood mononuclear cells, taken in the third trimester of pregnancy. The receptors shown here come from a female donor with multiple sclerosis, enrolled in a pregnancy study.

J is TRBJ1-2 and V is TRBV19; 9 positions match TRBD1. There are 15 residues in the CDR3. CDR1 and CDR2 (germline): LNHDA, SQIVND (reference sequence). V shed 5 bases, J shed 1 base, and the junction held 5 bases outside the gene matches. The CDR3, as DNA: TGTGCCAGTAGTGTGGGACAGGGAGTTAACTATGGCTACACCTTC. Its protein product is CASSVGQGVNYGYTF.

The chain has TRBV5-4 and TRBJ2-6; D is possibly TRBD1 (5 bases). Germline assignment: CDR1 SGHNT and CDR2 YYREEE (reference sequence). Trimming removed 4 bases at V and 1 base at J, with 9 bases between. The CDR3 loop spans 15 amino acids. The CDR3, as DNA: TGTGCCAGCAGCCACAGGCAGTCTGGGGCCAACGTCCTGACTTTC. It codes for CASSHRQSGANVLTF.

This chain uses TRBV29-1 with TRBJ2-7, with 10 nucleotides matching TRBD2. Germline trimming cut 1 base from V and 1 base from J; bases unmatched to any gene: 4. This CDR3 comprises 15 residues. Per the germline V gene, CDR1 is SQVTM and CDR2 is ANQGSEA. As DNA, the CDR3 is TGCAGCGTTGAAGGGGCACTAGCGGGGTCCTACGAGCAGTACTTC. Translating gives CSVEGALAGSYEQYF.

The gene calls are TRBV6-1 and TRBJ2-7, with TRBD2 matching 8 bases. There are 16 residues in the CDR3. Germline lookup yields CDR1 MNHNS and CDR2 SASEGT. V shed 2 bases and J 1 base; nucleotides not matched to a gene: 7. The CDR3 DNA follows: TGTGCCAGCAGTGAATTTCAAACTAGCGGTTCCTACGAGCAGTACTTC. It yields the protein CASSEFQTSGSYEQYF.

V usage is TRBV13 and J usage is TRBJ1-1; D unclear. In germline, CDR1 is PRHDT, CDR2 FYEKMQ (reference sequence). The CDR3 length is 13 residues. The V and J ends lost 3 bases and 4 bases respectively, with 9 bases between them. Written as DNA, the CDR3 is TGTGCCAGCAGCTTGACCTCAGGCACTGAAGCTTTCTTT. Its protein is CASSLTSGTEAFF.

The table lists this clone with a few counts. J is TRBJ1-2 and V is TRBV27; D unclear. Trimming left V 5 bases short and J 5 bases short, with 12 bases between. CDR1 MNHEY and CDR2 SMNVEV come from the germline V gene (reference sequence). The CDR3 runs 13 residues. The CDR3 is CASSPAGGYGYTF. In DNA, the CDR3 is TGTGCCAGCAGTCCAGCCGGAGGATATGGCTACACCTTC.

The V call is TRBV21-1, the J call TRBJ2-7; the listed D gene, TRBD1, was not tested against the DNA. TRBV21-1 is labeled a pseudogene. This CDR3 is 15 amino acids long. Written as DNA, the CDR3 is TGTGCCAGCAGCAGCCGGGACAGGAATCCCTACGAGCAGTACTTC. Amino acid sequence: CASSSRDRNPYEQYF.

The chain combines TRBV7-9 with TRBJ2-3; 7 nucleotides line up with TRBD1. CDR3 size: 15 residues. Germline V lookup: CDR1 SEHNR, CDR2 FQNEAQ (reference sequence). Unmatched junction bases numbered 5, after V lost 5 bases and J lost 0 bases. CDR3 amino acids: CASSTNRGSTDTQYF. The CDR3 nucleotides read TGTGCCAGCAGCACCAACAGGGGTAGCACAGATACGCAGTATTTT.

The table lists this clone with a count of one. The chain carries TRBV4-1 and TRBJ1-1, with 7 positions matching TRBD1. The CDR3 has 16 residues. Per the germline V gene, CDR1 is MGHRA and CDR2 is YSYEKL. With V trimmed by 3 bases and J by 1 base, 8 bases remained unmatched. CDR3 coding DNA: TGCGCCAGCAGCCAGTCGGCGGGGACAGCGAACACTGAAGCTTTCTTT. Its protein is CASSQSAGTANTEAFF.

The chain uses TRBV29-1 and TRBJ2-7, with 7 positions matching TRBD1. V trimming: 6 bases; J trimming: 4 bases; junction bases outside the gene matches: 12. Germline assignment: CDR1 SQVTM and CDR2 ANQGSEA. The CDR3 runs to 14 residues. The CDR3 DNA follows: TGCAGCGTAAGAGACGAAGGGGGCAGGTACGAGCAGTACTTC. Protein product: CSVRDEGGRYEQYF.

The rearrangement links TRBV6-4 to TRBJ2-7, with TRBD2 as a possible D gene (5 bases). Trimming stripped 3 bases from V and 7 bases from J, with 13 bases between. The CDR3 runs to 13 residues. Germline values: CDR1 MRHNA, CDR2 SNTAGT. CDR3: CASSESGLGEQYF. CDR3 nucleotide sequence: TGTGCCAGCAGTGAGTCCGGACTCGGGGAGCAGTACTTC.

This rearrangement joins TRBV4-2 to TRBJ2-3; D may be TRBD1 (7 bases). V was pared by 4 bases and J by 2 bases, with 13 bases between. From germline, CDR1 is LGHNA and CDR2 YNFKEQ. This CDR3 contains 15 residues. For the CDR3, the DNA is TGTGCCAGCAGCCCTGCGGGACAGCACACAGATACGCAGTATTTT. As protein: CASSPAGQHTDTQYF.

This rearrangement joins TRBV29-1 to TRBJ2-5; 11 bases align to TRBD1. Trimming at V came to 6 bases and at J to 5 bases, leaving 5 bases not matched to a gene. The CDR3 covers 13 residues. Germline V gene data show CDR1 as SQVTM and CDR2 as ANQGSEA. CDR3 sequence (DNA): TGCAGCGTCCGGACAGGGGGCTGGGAGACCCAGTACTTC. It yields the protein CSVRTGGWETQYF.

This sequence joins TRBV29-1 and TRBJ2-2; 8 bases align to TRBD2. The germline V gene encodes CDR1 SQVTM and CDR2 ANQGSEA. The CDR3 consists of 13 residues. J was trimmed by 5 bases and V by 4 bases; bases with no gene match: 3. The DNA for the CDR3 is TGCAGCGTTGCAGCGGGGGATACCGGGGAGCTGTTTTTT. Translated: CSVAAGDTGELFF.

This chain joins TRBV5-1 and TRBJ2-1; TRBD2 aligns across 15 bases. Germline lookup yields CDR1 SGHRS and CDR2 YFSETQ. With V trimmed by 3 bases and J by 4 bases, 8 bases remained unmatched. The CDR3 is 18 residues long. CDR3 region: CASSSGLAGGILYNEQFF. The CDR3 coding sequence is TGCGCCAGCAGCTCTGGACTAGCGGGAGGGATACTTTACAATGAGCAGTTCTTC.

The chain links TRBV6-5 to TRBJ2-1; perhaps TRBD2 as D (6 bases). Germline V CDR1 and CDR2: MNHEY, SVGAGI. Trimming removed 8 bases from V and 4 bases from J, with 15 bases in between. CDR3 size: 14 residues. The CDR3 sequence: CASGPRENYNEQFF. The DNA for the CDR3 is TGTGCCAGCGGCCCCCGGGAGAATTACAATGAGCAGTTCTTC.

The chain combines TRBV5-5 with TRBJ1-1, with 7 bases fitting TRBD1. The CDR3 length is 16 residues. V shed 0 bases and J 0 bases; nucleotides not matched to a gene: 5. Germline loops: CDR1 SGHKS, CDR2 YYEKEE (reference sequence). In nucleotides, the CDR3 is TGTGCCAGCAGCTTGGTCGCGACAGGGCTGAACACTGAAGCTTTCTTT. This encodes CASSLVATGLNTEAFF.

The V call is TRBV7-8, the J call TRBJ1-5; 8 bases agree with TRBD1. This CDR3 has 17 amino acids. With V trimmed by 4 bases and J by 0 bases, 8 bases remained unmatched. Germline V gives CDR1 SGHVS, CDR2 FQNEAQ. CDR3 protein: CASSSDWTGYSNQPQHF. CDR3 bases: TGTGCCAGCAGCTCCGATTGGACAGGGTATAGCAATCAGCCCCAGCATTTT.

This clone was recorded once. V usage is TRBV29-1 and J usage is TRBJ2-1; D remains unclear. V lost 4 bases to trimming and J lost 4 bases, with 5 bases between them. Germline loops: CDR1 SQVTM, CDR2 ANQGSEA. The CDR3 is made up of 11 amino acids. The CDR3 nucleotides read TGCAGCGTTGTCAGGTACAATGAGCAGTTCTTC. Translating it yields CSVVRYNEQFF.

The V and J genes are TRBV11-2 and TRBJ1-1; 7 bases map to TRBD1. Per germline, CDR1 SGHAT and CDR2 FQNNGV. The trim removed 4 bases at V and 8 bases at J, leaving 7 bases unmatched. The CDR3 spans 13 residues. CDR3 protein: CASSSPGQREAFF. As DNA, the CDR3 is TGTGCCAGCAGCTCTCCGGGACAGAGAGAAGCTTTCTTT. Full variable domain (remainder filled in from reference TRBV11-2 and TRBJ1-1): EAGVAQSPRYKIIEKRQSVAFWCNPISGHATLYWYQQILGQGPKLLIQFQNNGVVDDSQLPKDRFSAERLKGVDSTLKIQPAKLEDSAVYLCASSSPGQREAFFGQGTRLTVV.